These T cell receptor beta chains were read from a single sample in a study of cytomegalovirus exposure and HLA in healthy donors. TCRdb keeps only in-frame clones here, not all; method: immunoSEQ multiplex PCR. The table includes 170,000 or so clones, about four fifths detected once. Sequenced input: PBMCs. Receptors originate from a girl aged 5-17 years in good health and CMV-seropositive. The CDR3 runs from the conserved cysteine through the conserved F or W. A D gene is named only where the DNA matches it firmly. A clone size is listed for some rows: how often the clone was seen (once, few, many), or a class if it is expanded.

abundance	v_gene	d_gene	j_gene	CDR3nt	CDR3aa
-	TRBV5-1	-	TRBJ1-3	TGCGCCAGCAGCTTTTTTGCGGATCGAAACACCATGTATTTT	CASSFFADRNTMYF
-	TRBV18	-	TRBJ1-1	TGTGCCAGCTCACCCGGACAGTCATCCTTTGAAGCTTTCTTT	CASSPGQSSFEAFF
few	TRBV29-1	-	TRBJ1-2	TGCAGCGCTCCGAGGGGGAGCTATGGCTACACCTTC	CSAPRGSYGYTF
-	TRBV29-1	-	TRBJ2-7	TGCAGCGTTGAAGGGGGCAGTTTATACGAGCAGTACTTC	CSVEGGSLYEQYF
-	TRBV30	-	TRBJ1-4	TGTGCCTGGAACAGAGCTGCAACTAATGAAAAACTGTTTTTT	CAWNRAATNEKLFF
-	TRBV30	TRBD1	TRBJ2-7	TGTGCCTGGAGTATAACCGGGACAGGGGGTCTTTCCTACGAGCAGTACTTC	CAWSITGTGGLSYEQYF
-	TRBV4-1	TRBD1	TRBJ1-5	TGCGCCAGCAGCCAACCGACAGGGGGCAGCAATCAGCCCCAGCATTTT	CASSQPTGGSNQPQHF
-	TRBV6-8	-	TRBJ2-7	TGTGCCAGCACATTTTCAGGACACGGGGGCTTC	CASTFSGHGGF
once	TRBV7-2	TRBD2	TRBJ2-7	TGTGCCAGCAGCTTAAATAGCGGGGGGGGGTACGAGCAGTACTTC	CASSLNSGGGYEQYF
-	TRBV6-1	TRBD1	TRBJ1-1	TGTGCCAGCAGTGAATTTTTTACAGGGGCTACTGAAGCTTTCTTT	CASSEFFTGATEAFF
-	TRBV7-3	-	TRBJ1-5	TGTGCCAGCAGCTTAACAGGAGGCAGCAATCAGCCCCAGCATTTT	CASSLTGGSNQPQHF
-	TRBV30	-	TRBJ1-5	TGTGCCTGGGCAGACAGCTCCAATCAGCCCCAGCATTTT	CAWADSSNQPQHF
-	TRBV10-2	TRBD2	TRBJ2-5	TGCGCCAGCACACTAGCGGGGGAAGGGGAGCAGTACTTC	CASTLAGEGEQYF
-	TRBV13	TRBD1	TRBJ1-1	TGTGCCAGCAGCCGGGACAGAGAAGGAGCTTTCTTT	CASSRDREGAFF